This T cell receptor beta chain originates from a study of T-cell reconstitution after alpha-beta-depleted transplantation in children. General study results and limits: It was newly produced T cells that mostly accounted for T-cell counts and diversity one year after transplant. The study traced high day-60 TCRbeta diversity in some patients to surviving recipient T cells and thymic progenitors. Where alpha-beta T cells came from about two months after transplant was reportedly several hundred expanded graft clones.

Details on this clonotype: What it binds is not known.

V dropped 5 bases and J dropped 7; count of bases not matched to a gene: 5. This CDR3 is built from 14 residues. Construction of the TCRbeta library involved unique molecular identifiers. Each CDR3 protein gets one entry after TCRdb re-called the PCR reads with MiXCR. Of about 120,000 distinct CDR3 sequences listed, roughly 24% are singletons. The receptor's source is a male patient between 2 and 10 years old who had a stem cell transplant for chronic granulomatous disease, so the T cells may come from the graft donor. The sequencing used PBMCs, mostly from graft donor cells, collected 180 days after TCRalphabeta/CD19-depleted stem cell transplant. The V and J genes are TRBV12-3 or TRBV12-4 and TRBJ1-6; 7 bases are shared with TRBD1. The CDR3 region is CASSVMTGNSPLHF. In DNA, the CDR3 is TGTGCCAGCAGTGTGATGACAGGGAATTCACCCCTCCACTTT.